These 17 T cell receptor beta chains share one sample of origin, sequenced in a study of cytomegalovirus exposure and HLA in healthy donors. Method: immunoSEQ multiplex PCR; TCRdb's copy keeps in-frame clones and lacks some. This table holds a few hundred thousand clones, about 92% found once. Sequencing was performed on PBMCs. These receptor sequences come from a woman in her 30s in good health and CMV-seronegative.

The chain employs TRBV4-3 and TRBJ1-5, with 7 bases lining up with TRBD1. The CDR3 length is 14 residues. Germline V gene sequence: CDR1 LGHNA, CDR2 YSLEER. V gave up 1 base and J gave up 6 bases; unmatched junction bases: 3. The CDR3 region has the DNA TGCGCCAGCAGCCAAGGACAGGGCGGTCAGCCCCAGCATTTT. Its protein is CASSQGQGGQPQHF.

V is TRBV27 and J is TRBJ2-7; tentatively, D is TRBD2 (7 bases). The germline CDR1 and CDR2 sequences are MNHEY and SMNVEV (reference sequence). V was clipped by 4 bases and J by 4 bases, with 20 bases between them. The CDR3 runs 16 residues. CDR3 DNA sequence: TGTGCCAGCAGTTCCCGGGGGCGCGGGGGATTTTACGAGCAGTACTTC. The encoded protein is CASSSRGRGGFYEQYF.

V usage is TRBV6-1 and J usage is TRBJ2-7; D may be TRBD2 (6 bases). CDR1 is MNHNS and CDR2 is SASEGT in the germline V gene. The V end lost 2 bases, the J end lost 5 bases, and 19 bases lay between the germline ends. This CDR3 region has 16 residues. The CDR3 is CASSERLIGLAHEQYF. DNA of the CDR3: TGTGCCAGCAGTGAAAGGTTAATAGGGCTAGCGCACGAGCAGTACTTC.

The chain is built from TRBV4-3 and TRBJ2-1, with 7 bases that match TRBD2. With 3 bases clipped from V and 5 bases from J, the junction kept 10 bases outside the gene matches. Per the germline V gene, CDR1 is LGHNA and CDR2 is YSLEER. The CDR3 is 16 residues long. Here the CDR3 reads CASSHAARGGHNEQFF. CDR3 nucleotides: TGCGCCAGCAGCCATGCCGCCCGCGGGGGACACAATGAGCAGTTCTTC.

The CDR3 DNA sequence: TGTGCCAGCACCCCCGGAGGGGGGGCCTACGAGCAGTACTTC. This translates into CASTPGGGAYEQYF. The chain carries TRBV11-2 and TRBJ2-7, with D maybe TRBD2 (7 bases). CDR1 SGHAT and CDR2 FQNNGV come from the germline V gene. The CDR3 spans 14 residues. V lost 7 bases and J 2 bases, leaving 15 bases between the germline ends.

This clone was seen a single time. V is TRBV7-3 and J is TRBJ2-2; no reliable D call. The CDR3 runs to 13 residues. Germline CDR1 is SGHTA and CDR2 is FQGTGA. Trimming stripped 1 base from V and 6 bases from J, with 6 bases between. Written as DNA, the CDR3 is TGTGCCAGCAGCTTAATGGACGCCGGGGAGCTGTTTTTT. Its translation: CASSLMDAGELFF.

The chain couples TRBV28 to TRBJ2-1; 7 bases fit TRBD2. The CDR3 is 17 residues long. CDR1 MDHEN and CDR2 SYDVKM come from the germline V gene. Germline trimming cut 5 bases from V and 0 bases from J; bases unmatched to any gene: 10. For the CDR3, the DNA is TGTGCCAGCAGTCCACACCCTAGCGGTCCCTCCTACAATGAGCAGTTCTTC. This codes for CASSPHPSGPSYNEQFF.

This clone was counted once. The chain links TRBV13 to TRBJ2-7, with D unclear. Germline V gene data show CDR1 as PRHDT and CDR2 as FYEKMQ (reference sequence). Trimming pared 6 bases from V and 5 bases from J, leaving 11 bases between. CDR3 length equals 12 residues. CDR3 region: CASSLSADEQYF. The CDR3 DNA reads TGTGCCAGCAGTCTATCAGCAGACGAGCAGTACTTC.

The V and J genes are TRBV4-2 and TRBJ2-7; 12 bases are shared with TRBD2. Germline V gene data show CDR1 as LGHNA and CDR2 as YNFKEQ. The V gene end was trimmed by 1 base and the J gene end by 3 bases; junction bases not matched to a gene: 1. This CDR3 has 15 amino acids. The CDR3 loop is CASSQGLAGVYEQYF. The CDR3, as DNA: TGTGCCAGCAGCCAAGGACTAGCGGGAGTCTACGAGCAGTACTTC.

This chain connects TRBV6-5 to TRBJ1-1; 7 positions match TRBD1. The CDR3 has 14 residues. Germline CDR1 is MNHEY and CDR2 is SVGAGI. Losses at the gene ends were 6 bases for V and 3 bases for J; bases not matched to a gene: 7. DNA of the CDR3: TGTGCCAGCAGAATATCGACAGGGTACACTGAAGCTTTCTTT. Translated, it gives CASRISTGYTEAFF.

The chain combines TRBV2 with TRBJ2-3; 12 bases map to TRBD2. CDR3 length: 18 residues. Trimming removed 4 bases from V and 2 bases from J; junction bases left unmatched: 10. Germline assignment: CDR1 SNHLY and CDR2 FYNNEI. CDR3 region: CASSARTSGIVATDTQYF. The CDR3 DNA reads as TGTGCCAGCAGTGCGAGGACTAGCGGGATTGTAGCCACAGATACGCAGTATTTT.

The chain uses TRBV4-1 and TRBJ2-5, with no clear D. This CDR3 is built from 14 residues. Germline CDR1 is MGHRA and CDR2 is YSYEKL. Trimming cost V 1 base and J 5 bases, with 11 bases left between them. CDR3 residues: CASSQVGQEETQYF. DNA for the CDR3: TGCGCCAGCAGCCAAGTGGGCCAGGAGGAGACCCAGTACTTC.

CDR3 sequence: CASSRQGYGYTF. The CDR3 region has the DNA TGTGCCAGTAGTAGGCAGGGGTATGGCTACACCTTC. The chain uses TRBV19 and TRBJ1-2, with D possibly being TRBD1 (6 bases). There are 12 residues in the CDR3. With 4 bases removed from V and 5 bases from J, the gap between germline ends came to 8 bases. Germline V gives CDR1 LNHDA, CDR2 SQIVND (reference sequence).

The chain uses TRBV29-1 and TRBJ2-4; the D is unclear. This CDR3 has 14 residues. The V and J ends lost 2 bases and 7 bases respectively, with 15 bases between them. Germline assignment: CDR1 SQVTM and CDR2 ANQGSEA. The CDR3 DNA reads TGCAGCGTTGAATTGCCAGGCCTCGGGAACATTCAGTACTTC. Its protein product is CSVELPGLGNIQYF.

J is TRBJ2-2 and V is TRBV5-1, with D uncertain. CDR1 and CDR2 (germline): SGHRS, YFSETQ. V dropped 3 bases and J dropped 3 bases, with 6 bases sitting between them. The CDR3 contains 13 residues. The CDR3 DNA follows: TGCGCCAGCAGCTCCTTCGACACCGGGGAGCTGTTTTTT. Its translation is CASSSFDTGELFF.

J is TRBJ2-7 and V is TRBV7-2; no firm D call. The germline V gene encodes CDR1 SGHTA and CDR2 FQGNSA. V dropped 5 bases and J dropped 1 base, with 9 bases sitting between them. CDR3 length equals 13 residues. CDR3: CASSLGYSYEQYF. In DNA form, the CDR3 reads TGTGCCAGCAGCCTAGGATATTCCTACGAGCAGTACTTC.

The J gene is TRBJ1-3, the V gene TRBV6-5, with 9 bases lining up with TRBD1. The CDR3 extends over 14 amino acids. Germline V lookup: CDR1 MNHEY, CDR2 SVGAGI. V gave up 7 bases and J gave up 8 bases; unmatched junction bases: 9. The CDR3 loop reads CASTLGTGSDTIYF. CDR3 nucleotide sequence: TGTGCCAGCACCCTCGGGACAGGGTCAGACACCATATATTTT.